The source of this TCR beta chain is a study of T cell repertoires in cytomegalovirus infection. V lost 1 base and J 6 bases, leaving 9 bases between the germline ends. The CDR3 length is 13 residues. In germline, CDR1 is SGHVS, CDR2 FNYEAQ. This clonotype was detected many times. TCRdb reprocessed the reads with MiXCR, giving one entry per CDR3 protein. The table records some 97,000 distinct CDR3 sequences, less than 25% of them present only once. Sequenced sample: CD8+ T cells from PBMCs. J is TRBJ1-2 and V is TRBV7-6; D call uncertain. This clonotype was sampled from a human donor in good health (CMV status not recorded). Some clones in this sample may be carry-over from other donors' samples. CDR3 sequence reads: CASSLGLKNGYTF. In DNA, the CDR3 is TGTGCCAGCAGCTTAGGTCTCAAAAATGGCTACACCTTC.